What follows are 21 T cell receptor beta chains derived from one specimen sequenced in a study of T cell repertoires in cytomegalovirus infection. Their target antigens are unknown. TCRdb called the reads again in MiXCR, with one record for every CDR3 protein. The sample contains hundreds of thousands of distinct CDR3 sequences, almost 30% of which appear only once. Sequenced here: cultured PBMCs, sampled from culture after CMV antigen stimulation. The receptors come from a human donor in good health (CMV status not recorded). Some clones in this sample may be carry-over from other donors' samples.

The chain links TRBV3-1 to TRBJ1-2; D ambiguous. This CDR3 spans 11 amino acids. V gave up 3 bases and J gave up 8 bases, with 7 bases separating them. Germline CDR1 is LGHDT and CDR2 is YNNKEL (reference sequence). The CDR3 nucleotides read TGTGCCAGCAGCCAGGGTCCCGGCTACACCTTC. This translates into CASSQGPGYTF.

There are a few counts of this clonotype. This CDR3 is CASRPGQAAGQPQHF. The CDR3 DNA reads TGTGCCAGCAGGCCGGGACAGGCGGCGGGTCAGCCCCAGCATTTT. The chain uses TRBV6-1 and TRBJ1-5, with 8 bases fitting TRBD1. V trimming: 6 bases; J trimming: 6 bases; junction bases outside the gene matches: 10. CDR1 and CDR2 from the germline V gene are MNHNS and SASEGT. CDR3 length equals 15 residues.

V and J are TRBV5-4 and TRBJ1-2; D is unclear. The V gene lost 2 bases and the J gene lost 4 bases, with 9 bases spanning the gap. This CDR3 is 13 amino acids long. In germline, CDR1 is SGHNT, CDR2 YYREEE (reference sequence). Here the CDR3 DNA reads TGTGCCAGCAGCTTCGATGCCGGCTATGGCTACACCTTC. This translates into CASSFDAGYGYTF.

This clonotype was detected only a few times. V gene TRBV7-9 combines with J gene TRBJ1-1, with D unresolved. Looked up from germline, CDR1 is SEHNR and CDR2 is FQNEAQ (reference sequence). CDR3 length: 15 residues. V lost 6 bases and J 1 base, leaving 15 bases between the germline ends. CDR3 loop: CASSYEGRKNTEAFF. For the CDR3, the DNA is TGTGCCAGCAGTTACGAAGGTCGGAAGAACACTGAAGCTTTCTTT.

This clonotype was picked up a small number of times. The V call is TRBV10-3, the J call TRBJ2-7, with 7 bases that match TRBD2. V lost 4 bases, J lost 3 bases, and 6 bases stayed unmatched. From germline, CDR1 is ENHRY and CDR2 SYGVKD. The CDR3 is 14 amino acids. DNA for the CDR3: TGTGCCATCAGTGCGTCTAGCGGCGGCTACGAGCAGTACTTC. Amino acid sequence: CAISASSGGYEQYF.

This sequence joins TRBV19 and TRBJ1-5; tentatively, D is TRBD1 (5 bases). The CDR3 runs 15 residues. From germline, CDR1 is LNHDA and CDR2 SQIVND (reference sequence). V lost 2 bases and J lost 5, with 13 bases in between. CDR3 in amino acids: CASSIRGPGDQPQHF. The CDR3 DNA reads TGTGCCAGTAGTATAAGGGGACCTGGGGATCAGCCCCAGCATTTT.

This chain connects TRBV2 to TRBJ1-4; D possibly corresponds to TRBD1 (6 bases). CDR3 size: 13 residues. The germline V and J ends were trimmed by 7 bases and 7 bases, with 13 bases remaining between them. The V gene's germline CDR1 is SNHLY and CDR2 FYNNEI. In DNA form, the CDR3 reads TGTGCCAGCAACCTTGAAGGGGGTGAAAAACTGTTTTTT. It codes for CASNLEGGEKLFF.

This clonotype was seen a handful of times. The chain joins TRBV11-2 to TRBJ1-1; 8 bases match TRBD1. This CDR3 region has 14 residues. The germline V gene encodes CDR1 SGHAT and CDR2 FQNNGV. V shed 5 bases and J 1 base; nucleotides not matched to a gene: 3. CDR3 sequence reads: CASSDQGANTEAFF. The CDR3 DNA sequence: TGTGCCAGCAGCGACCAGGGGGCGAACACTGAAGCTTTCTTT.

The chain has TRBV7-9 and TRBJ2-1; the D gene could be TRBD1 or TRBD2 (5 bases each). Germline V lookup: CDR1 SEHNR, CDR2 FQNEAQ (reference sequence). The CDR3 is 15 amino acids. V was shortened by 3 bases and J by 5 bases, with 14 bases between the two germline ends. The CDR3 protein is CASSFRDQEDNEQFF. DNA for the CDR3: TGTGCCAGCAGCTTCCGGGACCAGGAGGACAATGAGCAGTTCTTC.

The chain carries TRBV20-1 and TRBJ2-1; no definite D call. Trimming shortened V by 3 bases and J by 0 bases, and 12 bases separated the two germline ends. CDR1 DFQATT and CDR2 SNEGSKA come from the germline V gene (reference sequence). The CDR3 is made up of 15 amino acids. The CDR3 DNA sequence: TGCAGTGCTAGTGTACAGTTAAGCTCCTACAATGAGCAGTTCTTC. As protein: CSASVQLSSYNEQFF.

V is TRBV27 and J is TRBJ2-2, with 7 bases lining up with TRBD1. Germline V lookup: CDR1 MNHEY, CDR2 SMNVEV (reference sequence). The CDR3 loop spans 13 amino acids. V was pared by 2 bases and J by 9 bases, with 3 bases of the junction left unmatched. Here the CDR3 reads CASSLGDSRELFF. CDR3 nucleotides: TGTGCCAGCAGTTTAGGGGACAGTAGGGAGCTGTTTTTT.

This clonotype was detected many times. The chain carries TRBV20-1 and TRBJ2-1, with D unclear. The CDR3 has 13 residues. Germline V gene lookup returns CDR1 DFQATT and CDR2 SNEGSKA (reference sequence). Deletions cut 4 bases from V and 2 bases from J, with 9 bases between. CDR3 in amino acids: CSANGPTYNEQFF. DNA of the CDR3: TGCAGTGCTAACGGTCCCACCTACAATGAGCAGTTCTTC.

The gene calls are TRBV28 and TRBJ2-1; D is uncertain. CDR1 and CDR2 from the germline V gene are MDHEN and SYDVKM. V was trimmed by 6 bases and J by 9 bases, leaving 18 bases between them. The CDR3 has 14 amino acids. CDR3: CASSLPVPVSEQFF. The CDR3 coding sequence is TGTGCCAGCAGCTTGCCGGTCCCAGTCAGTGAGCAGTTCTTC.

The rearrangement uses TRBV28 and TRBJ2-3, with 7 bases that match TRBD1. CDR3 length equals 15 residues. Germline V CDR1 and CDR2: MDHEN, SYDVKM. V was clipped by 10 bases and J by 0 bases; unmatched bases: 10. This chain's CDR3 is CATVTGDISTDTQYF. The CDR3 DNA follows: TGTGCCACCGTTACAGGGGACATTAGCACAGATACGCAGTATTTT.

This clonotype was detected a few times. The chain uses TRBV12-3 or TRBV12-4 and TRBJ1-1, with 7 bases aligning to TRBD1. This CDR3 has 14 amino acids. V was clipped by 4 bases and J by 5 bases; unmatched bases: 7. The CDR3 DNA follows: TGTGCCAGCAGTTCAGCGACAGGGTCAACTGAAGCTTTCTTT. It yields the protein CASSSATGSTEAFF.

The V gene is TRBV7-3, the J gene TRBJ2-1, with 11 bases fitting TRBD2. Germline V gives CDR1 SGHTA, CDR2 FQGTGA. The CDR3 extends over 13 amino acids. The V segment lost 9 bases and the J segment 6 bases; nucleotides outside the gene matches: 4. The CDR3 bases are TGTGCCAGTCGACTAGCGGGAAGCAATGAGCAGTTCTTC. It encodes CASRLAGSNEQFF.

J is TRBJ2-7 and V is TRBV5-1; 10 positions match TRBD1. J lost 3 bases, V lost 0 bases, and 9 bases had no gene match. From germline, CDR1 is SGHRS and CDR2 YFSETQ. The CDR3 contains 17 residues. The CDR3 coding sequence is TGCGCCAGCAGCTTGGCGTTAGGGGACAGGGGAGTCTACGAGCAGTACTTC. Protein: CASSLALGDRGVYEQYF.

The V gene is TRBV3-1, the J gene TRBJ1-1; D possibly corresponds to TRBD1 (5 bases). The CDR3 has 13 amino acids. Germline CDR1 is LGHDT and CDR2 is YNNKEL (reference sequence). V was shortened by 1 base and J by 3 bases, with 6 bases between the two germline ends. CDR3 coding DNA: TGTGCCAGCAGCCAAGTGGGGGACACTGAAGCTTTCTTT. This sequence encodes CASSQVGDTEAFF. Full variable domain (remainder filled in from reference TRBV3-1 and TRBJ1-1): DTAVSQTPKYLVTQMGNDKSIKCEQNLGHDTMYWYKQDSKKFLKIMFSYNNKELIINETVPNRFSPKSPDKAHLNLHINSLELGDSAVYFCASSQVGDTEAFFGQGTRLTVV.

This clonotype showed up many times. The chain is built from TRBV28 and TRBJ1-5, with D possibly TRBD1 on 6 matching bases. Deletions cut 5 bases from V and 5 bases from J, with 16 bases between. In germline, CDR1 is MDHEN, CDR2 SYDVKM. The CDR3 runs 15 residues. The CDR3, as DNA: TGTGCCAGCAGTCGGCCCCGGGACACCTATCAGCCCCAGCATTTT. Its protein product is CASSRPRDTYQPQHF. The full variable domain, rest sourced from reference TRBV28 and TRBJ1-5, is DVKVTQSSRYLVKRTGEKVFLECVQDMDHENMFWYRQDPGLGLRLIYFSYDVKMKEKGDIPEGYSVSREKKERFSLILESASTNQTSMYLCASSRPRDTYQPQHFGDGTRLSIL.

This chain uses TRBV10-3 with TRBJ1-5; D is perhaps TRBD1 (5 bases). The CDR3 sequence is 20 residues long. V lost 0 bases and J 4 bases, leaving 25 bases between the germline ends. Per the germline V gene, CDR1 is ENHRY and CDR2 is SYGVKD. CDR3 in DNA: TGTGCCATCAGTGAGTCCTACCAGTTTCGGCAGGGCGGGAAAAATCAGCCCCAGCATTTT. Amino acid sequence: CAISESYQFRQGGKNQPQHF.

CDR3 residues: CSARGPNEQFF. CDR3 sequence (DNA): TGCAGTGCTAGAGGCCCCAATGAGCAGTTCTTC. V is TRBV20-1 and J is TRBJ2-1; D is ambiguous. The V and J ends lost 1 base and 6 bases respectively, with 4 bases between them. Germline loops: CDR1 DFQATT, CDR2 SNEGSKA (reference sequence). The CDR3 runs 11 residues.